The 9 T cell receptor beta chains listed next were all sequenced from one sample in a study of blood T cell repertoires in COVID-19. The assay was immunoSEQ multiplex PCR, and TCRdb's table has in-frame clones only and misses some. The sample lists some 100,000 clones, roughly 87% occurring once. The sample comprised peripheral blood. These receptors all stem from a woman aged 60-75 years with acute or convalescent COVID-19.

The V call is TRBV6-5, the J call TRBJ1-1; 7 bases are shared with TRBD1. The CDR3 is 15 amino acids. Germline V gene data show CDR1 as MNHEY and CDR2 as SVGAGI. After removal of 7 bases from V and 1 base from J, the junction contained 9 bases not matched to a gene. The chain's CDR3 is CASTSLTGRNTEAFF. CDR3 coding DNA: TGTGCCAGCACCTCCCTGACAGGGAGGAACACTGAAGCTTTCTTT.

The rearrangement links TRBV6-5 to TRBJ1-2, with D perhaps matching TRBD1 (6 bases). Looked up from germline, CDR1 is MNHEY and CDR2 is SVGAGI. The CDR3 consists of 11 residues. The ends were cut back, 5 bases at V and 14 bases at J, with 15 bases in the middle. This CDR3 is CASSTGLVSTF. The CDR3 nucleotides are TGTGCCAGCAGTACAGGGTTGGTTTCTACCTTC.

The chain has TRBV6-5 and TRBJ1-4; a possible D gene is TRBD1 (5 bases). Looked up from germline, CDR1 is MNHEY and CDR2 is SVGAGI. The CDR3 contains 14 residues. V lost 8 bases and J 2 bases, leaving 12 bases between the germline ends. CDR3 loop: CASGGTATNEKLFF. CDR3 DNA: TGTGCCAGCGGGGGGACGGCTACTAATGAAAAACTGTTTTTT.

The chain carries TRBV20-1 and TRBJ1-5, with 9 positions matching TRBD1. Looked up from germline, CDR1 is DFQATT and CDR2 is SNEGSKA (reference sequence). The CDR3 is 17 amino acids. With 3 bases clipped from V and 1 base from J, the junction kept 10 bases outside the gene matches. The CDR3 region is CSASGTGTSGSNQPQHF. The CDR3 DNA is TGCAGTGCTAGTGGGACAGGGACGAGCGGGAGCAATCAGCCCCAGCATTTT.

CDR3: CASSQRQGSGNTIYF. CDR3 coding DNA: TGTGCCAGCAGCCAAAGACAGGGGAGCGGAAACACCATATATTTT. This chain connects TRBV14 to TRBJ1-3, with 8 bases aligning to TRBD1. The V gene end was trimmed by 2 bases and the J gene end by 4 bases; junction bases not matched to a gene: 4. There are 15 residues in the CDR3. Germline loops: CDR1 SGHDN, CDR2 FVKESK.

The chain is built from TRBV7-8 and TRBJ2-1, with 7 positions matching TRBD2. The CDR3 length is 14 residues. V trimming: 3 bases; J trimming: 5 bases; junction bases outside the gene matches: 4. Per germline, CDR1 SGHVS and CDR2 FQNEAQ. The CDR3: CASSFRLADNEQFF. CDR3 nucleotides: TGTGCCAGCAGCTTCCGGCTAGCGGACAATGAGCAGTTCTTC.

The chain is built from TRBV11-2 and TRBJ1-5, with TRBD1 identical over 7 bases. This CDR3 is built from 15 residues. Trimming removed 4 bases from V and 3 bases from J; junction bases left unmatched: 6. Germline values: CDR1 SGHAT, CDR2 FQNNGV. The CDR3 region has the DNA TGTGCCAGCAGCTCGCAGGGGGGTAACAATCAGCCCCAGCATTTT. Its translation: CASSSQGGNNQPQHF.

This clone appeared a few times. V is TRBV30 and J is TRBJ1-6, with 9 bases identical to TRBD1. The CDR3 totals 15 residues. The V segment lost 0 bases and the J segment 10 bases; nucleotides outside the gene matches: 7. CDR1 and CDR2 from the germline V gene are GTSNPN and SVGIG (reference sequence). CDR3 in DNA: TGTGCCTGGAGTGTACGCTGGGACAGGGACTCACCCCTCCACTTT. Protein: CAWSVRWDRDSPLHF.

The chain links TRBV2 to TRBJ2-1; the D gene is possibly TRBD1 (5 bases). Trimming pared 8 bases from V and 10 bases from J, leaving 9 bases between. The germline V gene encodes CDR1 SNHLY and CDR2 FYNNEI. The CDR3 loop spans 10 amino acids. CDR3 DNA sequence: TGTGCCAGCGGATACAGGGAGCAGTTCTTC. It is translated as CASGYREQFF.